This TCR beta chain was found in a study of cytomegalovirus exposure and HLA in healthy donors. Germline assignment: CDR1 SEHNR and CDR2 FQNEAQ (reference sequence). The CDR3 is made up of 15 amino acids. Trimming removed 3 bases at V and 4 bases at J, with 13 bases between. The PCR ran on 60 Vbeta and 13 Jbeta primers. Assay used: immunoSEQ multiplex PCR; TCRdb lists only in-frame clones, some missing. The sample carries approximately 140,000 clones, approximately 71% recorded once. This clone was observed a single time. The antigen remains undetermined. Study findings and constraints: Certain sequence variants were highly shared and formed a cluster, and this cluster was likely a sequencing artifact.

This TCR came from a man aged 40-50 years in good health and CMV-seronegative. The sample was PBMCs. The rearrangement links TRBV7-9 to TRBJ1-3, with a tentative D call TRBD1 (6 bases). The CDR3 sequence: CASSFAGAPGNTIYF. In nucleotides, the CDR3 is TGTGCCAGCAGCTTCGCGGGGGCCCCAGGAAACACCATATATTTT.